Presented here are 26 T cell receptor delta chains from one specimen sequenced in a study of γδ T cells in repeated Plasmodium falciparum infection. TCRdb made new clone calls on the multiplex PCR reads using CATT. The sample lists over 90,000 delta-chain clones, over 0.75% occurring once. Vgamma9/Vdelta2+ and Vdelta2-negative gammadelta T cells were flow-sorted from PBMC for bulk sequencing. Sequenced: gamma-delta T cells from blood. The origin of the receptors is a pool of human donors (malaria-infected and uninfected, not separated).

This clone was recorded a few times. The TCRdb protein comes from a much larger clone and disagrees with this DNA's translation at residue 16, likely due to a read error; the protein given here is derived from the DNA. This rearrangement joins TRDV1 to TRDJ1, with D unclear. This CDR3 comprises 18 residues. The germline CDR1 and CDR2 sequences are TSWWSYY and QGS. The CDR3 is CALGDPFPTYGVEFKRIF. The CDR3, as DNA: TGTGCTCTTGGGGACCCCTTTCCCACTTACGGTGTGGAGTTTAAACGCATCTTT.

This clone was recorded many times. Other DNA sequences in the same sample also yield this CDR3. J is TRDJ1 and V is TRDV1; possible D gene TRDD3, 6 bases. V dropped 9 bases and J dropped 3 bases, with 23 bases sitting between them. CDR3 size: 16 residues. CDR1 is TSWWSYY and CDR2 is QGS in the germline V gene. The CDR3 DNA reads as TGTGCTCTGTATAAGGACTGGTGGGGATTGTCCGATAAACTCATCTTT. Amino acids: CALYKDWWGLSDKLIF.

Comments on this clone: The translation of this DNA and the TCRdb protein of a much larger clone differ at residue 13, probably owing to a read error; the protein shown here is translated from the DNA. The chain employs TRDV1 and TRDJ1; D is possibly TRDD2 or TRDD3 (6 bases each). CDR1 TSWWSYY and CDR2 QGS come from the germline V gene. CDR3 length: 19 residues. Trimming removed 1 base at V and 2 bases at J, with 23 bases between. The CDR3 here is CALGERGLPGGLVTDKLIF. DNA of the CDR3: TGTGCTCTTGGGGAACGCGGCCTTCCCGGGGGACTCGTTACCGATAAACTCATCTTT.

Turning to this clone: A far larger clone is a single base away, which makes a read error likely. Other DNA sequences in the same sample also yield this CDR3. The chain recombines TRDV1 with TRDJ1; D tentatively reads TRDD2 or TRDD3 (5 bases each). Matching the DNA to germline supplied the J gene, which TCRdb does not give. The CDR3 is 18 residues long. CDR1 is TSWWSYY and CDR2 is QGS in the germline V gene. Trimming removed 2 bases from V and 1 base from J, with 20 bases in between. In nucleotides, the CDR3 is TGTGCTCTTGGGGAAGAAACCCCTACCGGGGGTTTCACCGATAAACTCATCTTT. Its protein product is CALGEETPTGGFTDKLIF.

This clone was seen only a few times. This is likely an artifact of a read error, given a far larger clone one base away. No DNA is shown, since the ends of the CDR3 on it are uncertain; the CDR3 is the one TCRdb lists. No J gene was named, though the V gene is TRDV1; TRDD3, the table's D call, was not compared with the DNA. The length of the CDR3 is 20 amino acids, counting both ends. The V gene's germline CDR1 is TSWWSYY and CDR2 QGS. CDR3 amino acids: CALGEKGLPVFWGTTIKLIF.

This clone was observed many times. The chain uses TRDV1 and TRDJ1; D may be TRDD3 (5 bases). The J gene comes from matching the DNA to germline here; TCRdb lacks it. The CDR3 length is 16 residues. V lost 5 bases and J 3 bases, leaving 19 bases between the germline ends. Germline CDR1 is TSWWSYY and CDR2 is QGS. The CDR3 region has the DNA TGTGCTCTTGGGCCCGGTGGGGCTTGTCGACCCGATAAACTCATCTTT. It encodes CALGPGGACRPDKLIF.

This clone occurred a few times. This likely reflects a read error, since a far larger clone is one base away. Other DNA variants within this sample encode the same CDR3. The rearrangement uses TRDV2 and TRDJ3; weak D call: TRDD3 (6 bases). As TCRdb names no J gene, one was assigned here on the basis of a DNA match to germline. The V gene's germline CDR1 is GEAIGNYY and CDR2 EKD. This CDR3 region has 19 residues. With 1 base removed from V and 1 base from J, the gap between germline ends came to 16 bases. This CDR3 reads CACDTSRGTGSWDTRQMFF. The CDR3, as DNA: TGTGCCTGTGACACAAGTAGGGGGACAGGTTCCTGGGACACCCGACAGATGTTTTTC.

This clone showed up just a few times. It is likely a read error: a sequence one base away is far more abundant. Other DNA sequences in the sample encode the same CDR3. The gene calls are TRDV1 and TRDJ1; 10 positions match TRDD3. TCRdb offers no J gene call, so here the DNA was matched to germline to obtain one. Per germline, CDR1 TSWWSYY and CDR2 QGS. This CDR3 is 18 amino acids long. DNA for the CDR3: TGTGCCCTTGGGGAACTGAGGGGGATACGCTCCTTCCCGACCAAACTCATCTTT. Translated: CALGELRGIRSFPTKLIF.

This clone was found a few times. TCRdb lists the protein of a much larger clone for this DNA, which differs at residue 12, so this is likely a read error; the protein given here is translated from the DNA itself. The gene calls are TRDV3 and TRDJ1; 8 bases are shared with TRDD2. TCRdb offers no J gene call, so here the DNA was matched to germline to obtain one. V lost 1 base to trimming and J lost 2 bases; unmatched junction nucleotides: 24. CDR3 length: 20 residues. Per germline, CDR1 TVYSNPD and CDR2 GDNSRS (reference sequence). This chain's CDR3 is CAFTGLPIIVSQRTTDKLIF. Here the CDR3 DNA reads TGTGCCTTTACTGGCCTTCCTATTATCGTTAGCCAAAGAACGACCGATAAACTCATCTTT.

This clone occurred a few times. One base separates it from a far larger clone, so it is likely a read error. The same CDR3 also results from other DNA sequences found in this sample. The V gene reported is TRDV1; the J gene is uncalled; TRDD3, the table's D call, lacks a check against the DNA. The germline CDR1 and CDR2 sequences are TSWWSYY and QGS. CDR3 size: 18 residues. CDR3 DNA: TGTGCTCTTGGGGAACTAACGGGTTCAGGATACGGAGCCGATAAGCTCATCTTT. Amino acids: CALGELTGSGYGADKLIF.

This clone was counted only a few times. This sequence is one base from a far larger clone and is likely a read error. Other DNA sequences from this sample encode an identical CDR3 as well. The V call is TRDV1, the J call TRDJ1; TRDD3 might be the D (6 bases). TCRdb gives no J gene; it was assigned here by matching the DNA to germline. The CDR3 is made up of 16 amino acids. The germline V and J ends were trimmed by 5 bases and 9 bases, with 25 bases remaining between them. Germline V gene sequence: CDR1 TSWWSYY, CDR2 QGS. CDR3 in amino acids: CALGNFPRYWVGELIF. CDR3 sequence (DNA): TGTGCTCTTGGGAACTTCCCGAGGTACTGGGTTGGAGAACTCATCTTT.

This clone was seen ten or more times. The same CDR3 also results from other DNA sequences found in this sample. The chain has TRDV1 and TRDJ1, with unresolved D. The CDR3 contains 19 residues. Germline values: CDR1 TSWWSYY, CDR2 QGS. With 1 base removed from V and 3 bases from J, the gap between germline ends came to 24 bases. The CDR3 region is CALGEPPRRLRRGSDKLIF. CDR3 sequence (DNA): TGTGCTCTTGGGGAACCCCCTCGGCGACTAAGGAGGGGTTCCGATAAACTCATCTTT.

On this clone itself: A read error is likely here: a far larger clone is one base away. Other DNA sequences from this sample encode an identical CDR3 as well. V usage is TRDV1 and J usage is TRDJ1; 7 positions match TRDD2. The CDR3 consists of 22 residues. J lost 1 base, V lost 2 bases, and 25 bases had no gene match. Germline-derived CDR1 and CDR2 are TSWWSYY and QGS. The CDR3 sequence is CALGESASYPVLPYRGTDKLIF. CDR3 DNA sequence: TGTGCTCTTGGGGAATCAGCTTCCTATCCTGTACTACCCTACCGTGGCACCGATAAACTCATCTTT.

This clone was observed a handful of times. One base separates it from a far larger clone, so it is likely a read error. Other DNA variants within this sample encode the same CDR3. The rearrangement links TRDV1 to TRDJ1; a weak D match, TRDD3 (8 bases). This CDR3 comprises 22 residues. CDR1 is TSWWSYY and CDR2 is QGS in the germline V gene. The CDR3 loop reads CALGELLVLPVGYAPYTDKLIF. CDR3 nucleotides: TGTGCTCTTGGGGAATTATTGGTCCTTCCTGTGGGATACGCGCCATACACTGATAAACTCATCTTT.

This chain links TRDV2 with TRDJ1; 13 positions match TRDD3. TCRdb is silent on the J gene; assignment here came from matching the DNA to germline. Germline V CDR1 and CDR2: GEAIGNYY, EKD. This CDR3 has 22 amino acids. The ends lost 0 bases at V and 0 bases at J; junction bases unmatched: 18. The CDR3 is CACDTVETGGYAERKDTDKLIF. The DNA of the CDR3 is TGTGCCTGTGACACCGTGGAAACTGGGGGATACGCCGAGCGGAAGGACACCGATAAACTCATCTTT.

Comments on this clone: TCRdb's listed protein matches a much larger clone and diverges from this DNA's translation at residue 10, likely through a read error; the protein shown comes from the DNA. Called V gene: TRDV2; the J gene was not called. The CDR3 loop spans 12 amino acids. CDR1 and CDR2 (germline): GEAIGNYY, EKD. The CDR3 loop is CACDTGTDKPIF. Here the CDR3 DNA reads TGTGCCTGTGACACCGGAACCGATAAACCCATCTTT.

A remark on this clone: TCRdb records a much larger clone's protein for this DNA, with a difference at residue 9 that likely arises from a read error; the protein given is the translation of the DNA. The chain couples TRDV2 to TRDJ1, with TRDD3 identical over 7 bases. The J gene, missing from TCRdb, was assigned here through DNA to germline matching. Germline assignment: CDR1 GEAIGNYY and CDR2 EKD. The V and J ends lost 0 bases and 3 bases, in that order; junction bases with no gene match: 15. The CDR3 extends over 18 amino acids. The CDR3 sequence: CACDTLGDMLPVADKLIF. Written as DNA, the CDR3 is TGTGCCTGTGACACCCTCGGGGATATGCTTCCCGTCGCCGATAAACTCATCTTT.

In this sample, this clone turned up many times. Since a much larger clone is just one base distant, this may be a read error. The rearrangement uses TRDV2 and TRDJ1, with TRDD3 identical over 10 bases. With V trimmed by 0 bases and J by 2 bases, 5 bases remained unmatched. Germline CDR1 and CDR2: GEAIGNYY and EKD. The CDR3 extends over 16 amino acids. The CDR3 sequence: CACDTVLLGDTDKLIF. The CDR3 bases are TGTGCCTGTGACACCGTACTACTGGGGGATACCGATAAACTCATCTTT.

As concerns this clone: TCRdb has a much larger clone's protein, which differs at residue 13 from the translation of this DNA, likely because of a read error; what is shown is the protein translated from the DNA. The gene calls are TRDV2 and TRDJ1; the match to TRDD3 covers 8 bases. With V trimmed by 3 bases and J by 3 bases, 17 bases remained unmatched. The germline CDR1 and CDR2 sequences are GEAIGNYY and EKD. This CDR3 spans 18 amino acids. The CDR3 loop reads CACDPKVLGATYPDKLIF. CDR3 sequence (DNA): TGTGCCTGTGACCCGAAGGTACTGGGGGCTACGTACCCCGATAAACTCATCTTT.

In the case of this clone: TCRdb records a much larger clone's protein for this DNA, with a difference at residue 8 that likely arises from a read error; the protein given is the translation of the DNA. This chain joins TRDV2 and TRDJ1; TRDD3 matches 10 bases. The J gene was not available in TCRdb and was assigned here by matching the DNA to germline segments. The CDR3 spans 18 residues. The V and J ends lost 3 bases and 3 bases, in that order; junction bases with no gene match: 15. Germline-derived CDR1 and CDR2 are GEAIGNYY and EKD. The CDR3 coding sequence is TGTGCCTGTGACTCCGGGGTACAGGGGGATACGCTTTCCGATAAACTCATCTTT. This translates into CACDSGVQGDTLSDKLIF.

This clone was seen ten or more times. The protein recorded in TCRdb matches a much larger clone and deviates from this DNA's translation at residue 16, suggesting a read error; the protein here is obtained by translating the DNA. The CDR3 loop reads CALGDALPAKNRYPQHTDKLIF. DNA for the CDR3: TGTGCTCTTGGGGATGCTCTTCCCGCGAAAAATCGGTACCCCCAGCACACCGATAAACTCATCTTT. The chain is built from TRDV1 and TRDJ1, with TRDD2 as a possible D gene (5 bases). This CDR3 is built from 22 residues. V was shortened by 3 bases and J by 0 bases, with 32 bases between the two germline ends. Germline V gives CDR1 TSWWSYY, CDR2 QGS.

Notes on this clone: TCRdb records a much larger clone's protein for this DNA, with a difference at residue 11 that likely arises from a read error; the protein given is the translation of the DNA. This rearrangement joins TRDV1 to TRDJ1, with a tentative D call TRDD3 (5 bases). Matching the DNA to germline supplied the J gene, which TCRdb does not give. Germline assignment: CDR1 TSWWSYY and CDR2 QGS. This CDR3 spans 25 amino acids. Trimming removed 0 bases from V and 3 bases from J, with 41 bases in between. CDR3 sequence reads: CALGELDKLNRRRVFHWGAPDKLIF. Here the CDR3 DNA reads TGTGCTCTTGGGGAACTGGATAAGCTTAACCGACGCCGTGTCTTTCATTGGGGTGCGCCCGATAAACTCATCTTT.

In its sample, this clone was seen many times. The protein TCRdb lists belongs to a much larger clone and differs from this DNA's translation at residue 3, which points to a read error; the protein shown is made from the DNA. The V and J genes are TRDV3 and TRDJ1; D could derive from TRDD2 or TRDD3 (6 bases each). V lost 4 bases, J lost 0 bases, and 24 bases lay in between. The germline V gene encodes CDR1 TVYSNPD and CDR2 GDNSRS (reference sequence). The CDR3 consists of 17 residues. As DNA, the CDR3 is TGTGCCTCTGTCGCTCAACTGGGTGCCTTCCACACCGATAAACTCATCTTT. Residues: CASVAQLGAFHTDKLIF.

Note on this clone: This likely reflects a read error, since a far larger clone is one base away. Other DNA sequences in the sample encode the same CDR3. J is TRDJ1 and V is TRDV1, with 9 bases lining up with TRDD3. CDR1 is TSWWSYY, CDR2 QGS, per germline. The CDR3 loop spans 13 amino acids. The DNA for the CDR3 is TGTGCTCTTGGGGTACTGGGGGACGCTAAACTTATCTTT. This encodes CALGVLGDAKLIF.

A word on this clone: TCRdb shows a much larger clone's protein in place of this DNA's translation, and the two differ at residue 10, likely through a read error; the protein shown is translated from the DNA. This sequence joins TRDV1 and TRDJ1, with a tentative D call TRDD3 (5 bases). The J gene, absent from TCRdb, was called here by matching the DNA to germline. Trimming removed 0 bases at V and 1 base at J, with 27 bases between. This CDR3 is 21 amino acids long. CDR1 and CDR2 from the germline V gene are TSWWSYY and QGS. CDR3: CALGELVLIGPRGGATDKLIF. For the CDR3, the DNA is TGTGCTCTTGGGGAACTAGTTCTAATTGGCCCTCGGGGGGGTGCCACCGATAAACTCATCTTT.

This clone was seen only a few times. The protein in TCRdb stems from a much larger clone and differs at residue 7 from this DNA's translation, likely a read error; here the protein is translated from the DNA. The rearrangement links TRDV1 to TRDJ1; 7 bases match TRDD3. The J gene is not listed in TCRdb, so it was assigned here from a DNA match to germline. Trimming at V came to 2 bases and at J to 5 bases, leaving 38 bases not matched to a gene. The germline CDR1 and CDR2 sequences are TSWWSYY and QGS. The CDR3 is 25 residues long. The CDR3 reads CALGESGTPMRPRLGSAHPADKLIF. As DNA, the CDR3 is TGTGCTCTTGGGGAATCCGGCACTCCTATGAGGCCCCGACTGGGGTCGGCTCATCCGGCTGATAAACTCATCTTT.